The sequence of this TCR beta chain was determined in a study of T-cell memory formation after mild COVID-19. TCRdb processed the 5' RACE reads anew with MiXCR; each CDR3 protein has one entry. The table shows about half a million distinct CDR3 sequences, with roughly 18% occurring only once. The CDR3 covers 13 residues. V lost 2 bases and J lost 1, with 6 bases in between. Germline V gene sequence: CDR1 SGDLS, CDR2 YYNGEE. The sequence was obtained from an adult woman who had mild COVID-19 (a few samples of this study predate the infection). Cell type and time point are not known. The chain uses TRBV9 and TRBJ2-5, with TRBD1 as a possible D gene (6 bases). Specimen: PBMCs or a T cell subset sorted from them (not recorded which). DNA of the CDR3: TGTGCCAGCAGCGTCAGGGGCCAAGAGACCCAGTACTTC. Translated, it gives CASSVRGQETQYF. Together with reference TRBV9 and TRBJ2-5, the CDR3 gives the full variable domain: DSGVTQTPKHLITATGQRVTLRCSPRSGDLSVYWYQQSLDQGLQFLIQYYNGEERAKGNILERFSAQQFPDLHSELNLSSLELGDSALYFCASSVRGQETQYFGPGTRLLVL.